These 24 T cell receptor beta chains were sequenced from one sample in a study of regulatory T cells in long-lasting Graves disease (dated by TCRdb to the early 2020s). Preparation of the library involved multiplex PCR. This sample was sequenced with an Illumina HiSeq 4000. iRepertoire HTBI primers and Arm-PCR amplification of CDR3 regions were used to construct TCR beta libraries. The public reads were run again by TCRdb, first through fastp at Q25 and then through MiXCR, and only productive beta chains were kept. For every CDR3 protein sequence, its rows merge into one entry that carries the most common genes and DNA. Present in this sample are about 530,000 distinct CDR3 sequences, roughly 16% of which were seen just once. The ten most abundant clones make up roughly 25% of the sample. What this sample's time point label stands for: newly diagnosed GD, antithyroid drugs for less than 3 months. For both TCR sequencing and RNA sequencing, RNA was extracted from PBMCs using TRIzol.

This sample was also put to use in a study of T cells in Graves' hyperthyroidism and ophthalmopathy.

The material sequenced was peripheral blood mononuclear cells (PBMCs), taken at new diagnosis, from a patient treated with antithyroid drugs. The receptors stem from a woman aged 35-60 years with Graves disease. Donor details come from another sample of the same person, matched by shared clones.

The J gene is TRBJ1-5, the V gene TRBV30; D call uncertain. Trimming cost V 0 bases and J 10 bases, with 13 bases left between them. CDR1 is GTSNPN, CDR2 SVGIG, per germline (reference sequence). The CDR3 is made up of 13 amino acids. CDR3 sequence: CAWSVNGLGPQHF. The DNA for the CDR3 is TGTGCCTGGAGTGTAAATGGGTTGGGTCCCCAGCATTTT.

The sample holds many counts of this clonotype. The V and J genes are TRBV3-1 and TRBJ2-7; 13 nucleotides line up with TRBD2. Germline V gene lookup returns CDR1 LGHDT and CDR2 YNNKEL (reference sequence). Trimming at V came to 6 bases and at J to 2 bases, leaving 4 bases not matched to a gene. The CDR3 contains 15 residues. CDR3 sequence reads: CASRQLAGGTYEQYF. In nucleotides, the CDR3 is TGTGCCAGCAGACAACTAGCGGGGGGGACCTACGAGCAGTACTTC.

This clonotype was picked up many times. V is TRBV2 and J is TRBJ1-1; 7 nucleotides match TRBD1. This CDR3 contains 13 residues. Germline V lookup: CDR1 SNHLY, CDR2 FYNNEI. Trimming cost V 6 bases and J 2 bases; bases outside gene matches: 3. This chain's CDR3 is CASRWTGNTEAFF. The CDR3, as DNA: TGTGCCAGCAGGTGGACAGGAAACACTGAAGCTTTCTTT.

This clonotype has ten or more counts. The chain has TRBV12-3 or TRBV12-4 and TRBJ2-1; 10 nucleotides match TRBD1. There are 15 residues in the CDR3. Trimming at V came to 6 bases and at J to 10 bases, leaving 12 bases not matched to a gene. This CDR3 reads CASSTAGTGAREQFF. CDR3 nucleotide sequence: TGTGCCAGCAGCACAGCCGGGACAGGGGCTCGGGAGCAGTTCTTC.

Only a few counts were recorded for this clonotype. The chain's CDR3 is CSVPGQGDGYTF. In DNA, the CDR3 is TGCAGCGTTCCGGGACAGGGGGATGGCTACACCTTC. This chain uses TRBV29-1 with TRBJ1-2, with 11 bases fitting TRBD1. V lost 5 bases and J lost 6; bases outside the gene matches: 2. This CDR3 spans 12 amino acids. CDR1 and CDR2 (germline): SQVTM, ANQGSEA.

This clonotype was seen ten or more times. V usage is TRBV15 and J usage is TRBJ1-5, with D hard to call. The germline V gene has CDR1 LNHNV and CDR2 YYDKDF (reference sequence). There are 14 residues in the CDR3. Trimming removed 0 bases from V and 9 bases from J, with 12 bases in between. CDR3 residues: CATSRDRSDRPQHF. The CDR3 nucleotides read TGTGCCACCAGCAGAGACAGATCCGATCGGCCCCAGCATTTT.

This clonotype appeared a few times. The V and J genes are TRBV5-1 and TRBJ2-4, with D perhaps matching TRBD1 (5 bases). The CDR3 length is 14 residues. Germline-derived CDR1 and CDR2 are SGHRS and YFSETQ. V dropped 4 bases and J dropped 0 bases, with 8 bases sitting between them. The CDR3 coding sequence is TGCGCCAGCAGCGCAGGGTTAGCCAAAAACATTCAGTACTTC. Translated: CASSAGLAKNIQYF. Using reference TRBV5-1 and TRBJ2-4 for the parts outside the CDR3, the full variable domain is KAGVTQTPRYLIKTRGQQVTLSCSPISGHRSVSWYQQTPGQGLQFLFEYFSETQRNKGNFPGRFSGRQFSNSRSEMNVSTLELGDSALYLCASSAGLAKNIQYFGAGTRLSVL.

The chain couples TRBV6-1 to TRBJ2-2; TRBD1 or TRBD2 may be the D gene (6 bases each). CDR3 length equals 14 residues. V gave up 8 bases and J gave up 4 bases, with 14 bases separating them. CDR1 is MNHNS, CDR2 SASEGT, per germline. This CDR3 reads CASQRGAGTGELFF. The CDR3 nucleotides read TGTGCCAGCCAGAGGGGGGCGGGCACCGGGGAGCTGTTTTTT.

This clonotype was found a few times. The rearrangement links TRBV5-1 to TRBJ1-1; 7 nucleotides agree with TRBD1. The CDR3 has 16 residues. Germline CDR1 is SGHRS and CDR2 is YFSETQ. V shed 0 bases, J shed 1 base, and the junction held 6 bases outside the gene matches. The CDR3 loop is CASSLDRGVPNTEAFF. The CDR3 DNA follows: TGCGCCAGCAGCTTGGACAGGGGAGTCCCGAACACTGAAGCTTTCTTT.

CDR3 coding DNA: TGTGCCAGCAGCGTAGGCGGGGGTCAGGATAGAGGGGAGCAGTTCTTC. Its translation is CASSVGGGQDRGEQFF. The chain links TRBV9 to TRBJ2-1; 7 bases line up with TRBD2. Germline CDR1 SGDLS, CDR2 YYNGEE. This CDR3 contains 16 residues. Trimming cost V 0 bases and J 10 bases; bases outside gene matches: 13.

This chain joins TRBV9 and TRBJ1-6; D gene unclear. The CDR3 covers 16 residues. The germline V and J ends were trimmed by 0 bases and 0 bases, with 7 bases remaining between them. Germline values: CDR1 SGDLS, CDR2 YYNGEE. CDR3 in amino acids: CASSVEALSYNSPLHF. CDR3 nucleotide sequence: TGTGCCAGCAGCGTAGAGGCCCTCTCCTATAATTCACCCCTCCACTTT. Variable domain in full (rest from reference TRBV9 and TRBJ1-6): DSGVTQTPKHLITATGQRVTLRCSPRSGDLSVYWYQQSLDQGLQFLIQYYNGEERAKGNILERFSAQQFPDLHSELNLSSLELGDSALYFCASSVEALSYNSPLHFGNGTRLTVT.

In the case of this clonotype: Germline is not matched at one junction end, which may reflect a read error. V is TRBV5-1 and J is TRBJ1-1; TRBD1 agrees at 7 bases. CDR1 and CDR2 from the germline V gene are SGHRS and YFSETQ. The CDR3 contains 15 residues. The CDR3 is CASSSQGNPNTETFF. The DNA of the CDR3 is TGCGCCAGCAGCTCACAGGGGAATCCGAACACTGAAACTTTCTTT.

This clonotype was observed a few times. The rearrangement links TRBV9 to TRBJ2-3; 7 bases fit TRBD2. The V gene's germline CDR1 is SGDLS and CDR2 YYNGEE. Unmatched junction bases numbered 3, after V lost 2 bases and J lost 3 bases. This CDR3 spans 14 amino acids. CDR3 residues: CASSVGGWTDTQYF. CDR3 nucleotides: TGTGCCAGCAGCGTGGGGGGGTGGACAGATACGCAGTATTTT. The whole variable domain, remainder taken from reference TRBV9 and TRBJ2-3, is DSGVTQTPKHLITATGQRVTLRCSPRSGDLSVYWYQQSLDQGLQFLIQYYNGEERAKGNILERFSAQQFPDLHSELNLSSLELGDSALYFCASSVGGWTDTQYFGPGTRLTVL.

At least ten counts were recorded for this clonotype. This chain uses TRBV3-1 with TRBJ2-7, with 7 bases that match TRBD1. V shed 1 base, J shed 5 bases, and the junction held 2 bases outside the gene matches. Per germline, CDR1 LGHDT and CDR2 YNNKEL (reference sequence). The CDR3 covers 13 residues. CDR3: CASSQVQGNEQYF. The DNA for the CDR3 is TGTGCCAGCAGCCAAGTACAGGGGAACGAGCAGTACTTC.

This chain links TRBV20-1 with TRBJ2-1; 7 positions match TRBD1. The V segment lost 6 bases and the J segment 10 bases; nucleotides outside the gene matches: 9. Germline loops: CDR1 DFQATT, CDR2 SNEGSKA (reference sequence). The CDR3 runs 12 residues. The CDR3 protein is CSAPGQAHEQFF. The CDR3 nucleotides are TGCAGTGCACCAGGACAGGCACACGAGCAGTTCTTC.

V and J are TRBV5-8 and TRBJ1-2; TRBD1 matches 7 bases. Germline CDR1 and CDR2: SGHTS and YDEGEE. J was trimmed by 2 bases and V by 4 bases; bases with no gene match: 8. The length of the CDR3 is 15 residues. The CDR3 sequence is CASSIVTGQNYGYTF. DNA of the CDR3: TGTGCCAGCAGCATCGTCACGGGACAGAACTATGGCTACACCTTC.

In this sample, this clonotype turned up many times. The chain joins TRBV7-9 to TRBJ2-3; D not resolved. The V gene's germline CDR1 is SEHNR and CDR2 FQNEAQ (reference sequence). Trimming removed 0 bases from V and 6 bases from J, with 4 bases in between. The CDR3 consists of 12 residues. The CDR3 loop reads CASSLAQDTQYF. The CDR3 nucleotides are TGTGCCAGCAGCTTAGCGCAGGATACGCAGTATTTT. Full variable domain (remainder filled in from reference TRBV7-9 and TRBJ2-3): DTGVSQNPRHKITKRGQNVTFRCDPISEHNRLYWYRQTLGQGPEFLTYFQNEAQLEKSRLLSDRFSAERPKGSFSTLEIQRTEQGDSAMYLCASSLAQDTQYFGPGTRLTVL.

This clonotype was seen only a few times. The chain couples TRBV30 to TRBJ2-1; D not certain. This CDR3 region has 11 residues. V shed 3 bases and J shed 12 bases, with 12 bases lying between them. Germline CDR1 and CDR2: GTSNPN and SVGIG (reference sequence). CDR3 protein: CAWRTSSGQFF. CDR3 in DNA: TGTGCCTGGAGGACTTCCTCGGGGCAGTTCTTC.

A note on this clonotype: A much bigger clone sits one base away, suggesting this may be a read error. V is TRBV20-1 and J is TRBJ2-3; 8 bases agree with TRBD1. Looked up from germline, CDR1 is DFQATT and CDR2 is SNEGSKA (reference sequence). The ends lost 1 base at V and 2 bases at J; junction bases unmatched: 8. CDR3 length equals 16 residues. The CDR3 DNA is TGCAGTGCTAGAGTTACGTGGGGACAGGTCACAGATACGCAGTATTTT. Amino acid sequence: CSARVTWGQVTDTQYF.

Details on this clonotype: A much larger clone differs by one base, so this may be a read error. The chain joins TRBV6-1 to TRBJ2-7; TRBD2 is a possible D gene (5 bases). The CDR3 contains 15 residues. CDR1 and CDR2 (germline): MNHNS, SASEGT. In DNA, the CDR3 is TGTGACAGCAGCATACACGCCGGGGTTACCTACGAGCAGTACTTC. Translation gives CDSSIHAGVTYEQYF.

In its sample, this clonotype was seen many times. The chain employs TRBV29-1 and TRBJ1-1; 7 nucleotides line up with TRBD1. CDR3 length: 12 residues. Per germline, CDR1 SQVTM and CDR2 ANQGSEA. After removal of 1 base from V and 7 bases from J, the junction contained 3 bases not matched to a gene. CDR3: CSVEGQGLEAFF. In DNA form, the CDR3 reads TGCAGCGTTGAAGGACAGGGCCTTGAAGCTTTCTTT.

This clonotype appeared a few times. The J gene is TRBJ1-2, the V gene TRBV6-5, with D perhaps TRBD1 (6 bases). V gave up 2 bases and J gave up 5 bases, with 12 bases separating them. Germline CDR1 MNHEY, CDR2 SVGAGI. The length of the CDR3 is 14 residues. CDR3 sequence reads: CASSYDRKTYGYTF. CDR3 DNA: TGTGCCAGCAGTTACGACAGGAAGACTTATGGCTACACCTTC.

The sample holds many counts of this clonotype. This rearrangement joins TRBV6-1 to TRBJ2-1, with a tentative D call TRBD1 (6 bases). The CDR3 sequence is 15 residues long. Germline CDR1 and CDR2: MNHNS and SASEGT. V shed 0 bases and J shed 2 bases, with 8 bases lying between them. The CDR3 DNA reads as TGTGCCAGCAGTGAAGCGGACAGCCCCTACAATGAGCAGTTCTTC. Protein: CASSEADSPYNEQFF.

This chain links TRBV6-1 with TRBJ2-2; a possible D gene is TRBD1 (6 bases). The ends were cut back, 6 bases at V and 4 bases at J, with 21 bases in the middle. This CDR3 region has 17 residues. Germline V gives CDR1 MNHNS, CDR2 SASEGT. In nucleotides, the CDR3 is TGTGCCAGCAGCCTACTGGGACATCTCCGAGGCACCGGGGAGCTGTTTTTT. This gives the protein CASSLLGHLRGTGELFF.